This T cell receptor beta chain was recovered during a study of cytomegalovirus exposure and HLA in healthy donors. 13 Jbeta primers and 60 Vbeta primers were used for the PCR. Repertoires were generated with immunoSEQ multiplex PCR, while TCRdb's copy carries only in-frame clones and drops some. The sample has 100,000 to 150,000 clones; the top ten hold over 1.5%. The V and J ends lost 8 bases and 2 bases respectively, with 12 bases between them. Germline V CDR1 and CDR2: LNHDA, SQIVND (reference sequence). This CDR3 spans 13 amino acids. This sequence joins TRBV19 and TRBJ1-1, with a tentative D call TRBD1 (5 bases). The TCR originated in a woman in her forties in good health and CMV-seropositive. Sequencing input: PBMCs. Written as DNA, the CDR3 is TGTGCCAGTGGAAGACAGAAAAACACTGAAGCTTTCTTT. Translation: CASGRQKNTEAFF. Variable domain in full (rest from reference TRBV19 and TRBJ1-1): DGGITQSPKYLFRKEGQNVTLSCEQNLNHDAMYWYRQDPGQGLRLIYYSQIVNDFQKGDIAEGYSVSREKKESFPLTVTSAQKNPTAFYLCASGRQKNTEAFFGQGTRLTVV.